Included here is one TCR beta chain sequence, with context. Its antigen is undetermined. This sample is drawn from a study of CD8+ T cells in alopecia areata. Treatment defined: oral pan-JAK inhibitor, 5-10 mg twice daily. From alopecia areata patients, lesional scalp punch biopsies and peripheral blood were collected. Germline-derived CDR1 and CDR2 are WSHSY and SAAADI. V was cut by 3 bases and J by 4 bases, with 12 bases left in between. The CDR3 is 14 amino acids. RNA extraction was followed by reverse transcription into cDNA, which acted as the sequencing template. Measured with immunoSEQ multiplex PCR; TCRdb has only the in-frame clones, and not every one. The sample includes about 4,400 clones, 55% to 80% of them seen just once. Overall study results and limits: Only a single nonresponder existed, so baseline CD8+ expansion links stay unclear. The study found higher clonality in lesional than normal scalp, especially in alopecia totalis/universalis.

The material sequenced was skin, taken at week 4, from a patient treated with tofacitinib. The TCR sequence derives from a human donor with alopecia areata. This chain links TRBV10-2 with TRBJ1-1; perhaps TRBD1 as D (6 bases). For the CDR3, the DNA is TGCGCCAGCAGTGACGGGGGGCTGAGCACTGAAGCTTTCTTT. Encoded protein: CASSDGGLSTEAFF.